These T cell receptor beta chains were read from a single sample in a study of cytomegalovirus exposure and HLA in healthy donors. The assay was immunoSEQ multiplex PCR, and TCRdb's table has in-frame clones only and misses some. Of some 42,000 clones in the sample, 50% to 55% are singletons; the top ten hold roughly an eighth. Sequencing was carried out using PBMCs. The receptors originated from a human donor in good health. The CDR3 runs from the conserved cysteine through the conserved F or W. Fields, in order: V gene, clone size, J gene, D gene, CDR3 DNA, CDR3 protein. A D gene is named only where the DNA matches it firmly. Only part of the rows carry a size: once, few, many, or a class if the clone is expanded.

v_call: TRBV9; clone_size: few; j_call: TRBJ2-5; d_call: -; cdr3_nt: TGTGCCAGCAGCCCCAGTCTGGCGGGTCAAGAGACCCAGTACTTC; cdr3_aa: CASSPSLAGQETQYF
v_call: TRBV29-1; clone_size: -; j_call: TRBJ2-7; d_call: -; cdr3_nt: TGCAGCGTTGAAGACATCAACTCCTACGAGCAGTACTTC; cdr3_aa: CSVEDINSYEQYF
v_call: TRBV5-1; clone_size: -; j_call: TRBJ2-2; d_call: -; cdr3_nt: TGCGCCAGCAGCTTGGGACAGCACACCGGGGAGCTGTTTTTT; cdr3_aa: CASSLGQHTGELFF
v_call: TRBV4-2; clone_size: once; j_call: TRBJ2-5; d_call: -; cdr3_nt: TGTGCCAGTAAAGCCCGGGGGTGGGGAGACCAAGAGACCCAGTACTTC; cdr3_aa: CASKARGWGDQETQYF
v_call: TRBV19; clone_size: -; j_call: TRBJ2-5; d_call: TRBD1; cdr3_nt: TGTGCCAGTAGCCCAGGGGGCAGCCAAGAGACCCAGTACTTC; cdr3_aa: CASSPGGSQETQYF
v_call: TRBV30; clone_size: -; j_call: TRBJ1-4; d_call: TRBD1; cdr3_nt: TGTGCCTGGGGGGGACAGCTTGAAAAACTGTTTTTT; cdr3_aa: CAWGGQLEKLFF
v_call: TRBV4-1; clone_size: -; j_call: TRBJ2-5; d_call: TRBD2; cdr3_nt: TGCGCCAGCAGCCTAAGACTAGCGGGGGGGCGAATGGAAGAGACCCAGTACTTC; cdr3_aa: CASSLRLAGGRMEETQYF
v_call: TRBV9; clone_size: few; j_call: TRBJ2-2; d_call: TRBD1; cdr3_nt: TGTGCCAGCAGCCCCCGGCGAGGACAGGGGGTTGACGGGGAGCTGTTTTTT; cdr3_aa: CASSPRRGQGVDGELFF
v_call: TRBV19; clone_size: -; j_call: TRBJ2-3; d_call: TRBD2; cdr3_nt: TGTGCCAGTAGCCGAGGAAGCGGGGGTTCCGATACGCAGTATTTT; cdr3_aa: CASSRGSGGSDTQYF
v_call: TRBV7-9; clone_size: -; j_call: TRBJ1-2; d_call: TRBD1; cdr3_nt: TGTGCCAGCAGCGAACGGAACAGGGGGCGGGCAGAAGGCTACACCTTC; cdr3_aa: CASSERNRGRAEGYTF
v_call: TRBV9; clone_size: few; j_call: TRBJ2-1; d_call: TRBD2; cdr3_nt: TGTGCCAGCAGCATCAGAGCGGGGCTAGCGGGCCCCAATGAGCAGTTCTTC; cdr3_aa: CASSIRAGLAGPNEQFF
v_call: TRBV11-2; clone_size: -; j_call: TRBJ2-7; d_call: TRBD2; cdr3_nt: TGTGCCAGCAGCTCTACTAGCGGGAGAGGGTACGAGCAGTACTTC; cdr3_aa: CASSSTSGRGYEQYF
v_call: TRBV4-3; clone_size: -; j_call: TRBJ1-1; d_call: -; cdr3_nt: TGCGCCAGCAGCCAAGCAATCAGGCGAATCCCCCAGACTGAAGCTTTCTTT; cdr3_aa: CASSQAIRRIPQTEAFF
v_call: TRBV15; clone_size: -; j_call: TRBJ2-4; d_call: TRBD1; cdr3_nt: TGTGCCACCAGCAGAGATCCCGGGACAGGGGGCGCCGGGGCCAAAAACATTCAGTACTTC; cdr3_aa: CATSRDPGTGGAGAKNIQYF
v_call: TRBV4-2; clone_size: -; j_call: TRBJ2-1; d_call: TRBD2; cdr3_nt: TGTGCCAGCAGCTCCCTGGGAACGACTAGCGGGGCCTACAATGAGCAGTTCTTC; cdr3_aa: CASSSLGTTSGAYNEQFF
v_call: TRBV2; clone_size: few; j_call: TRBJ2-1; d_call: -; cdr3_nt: TGTGCCAGAAGTGACGCCCCCATTAAGGGGTACAATGAGCAGTTCTTC; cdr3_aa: CARSDAPIKGYNEQFF
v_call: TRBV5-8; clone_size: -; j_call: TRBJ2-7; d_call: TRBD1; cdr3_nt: TGTGCCAGCAGTCCGGGGGCCCGGACAGGGACCTCCTACGAGCAGTACTTC; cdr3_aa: CASSPGARTGTSYEQYF
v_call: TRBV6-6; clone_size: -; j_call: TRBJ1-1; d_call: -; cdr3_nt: TGTGCCAGCAGCGCCGGAGACAGGAGGAACACTGAAGCTTTCTTT; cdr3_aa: CASSAGDRRNTEAFF
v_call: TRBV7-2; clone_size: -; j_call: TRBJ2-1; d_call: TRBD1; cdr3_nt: TGTGCCAGCAGCTTAGCGCGGGTAGGGACAGGGGGCATCAATGAGCAGTTCTTC; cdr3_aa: CASSLARVGTGGINEQFF
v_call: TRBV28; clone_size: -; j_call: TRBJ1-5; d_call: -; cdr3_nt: TGTGCCAGCAGGCTCACAGGGAGCAATCAGCCCCAGCATTTT; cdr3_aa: CASRLTGSNQPQHF
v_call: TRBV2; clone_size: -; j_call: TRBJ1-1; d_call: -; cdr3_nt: TGTGCCAGCAGTGAAGAAACTAACACTGAAGCTTTCTTT; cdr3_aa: CASSEETNTEAFF
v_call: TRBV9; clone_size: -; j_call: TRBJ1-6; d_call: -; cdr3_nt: TGTGCCAGCAGCGTAGAGGCGGAACCCTATAATTCACCCCTCCACTTT; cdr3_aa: CASSVEAEPYNSPLHF
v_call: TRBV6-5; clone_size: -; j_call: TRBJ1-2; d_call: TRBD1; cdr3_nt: TGTGCCAGCACCACAGGGGGCCGGGGCTACACCTTC; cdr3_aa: CASTTGGRGYTF
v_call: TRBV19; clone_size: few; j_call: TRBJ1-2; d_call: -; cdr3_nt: TGTGCCAGTAGTACGACATCTGACTATGGCTACACCTTC; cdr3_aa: CASSTTSDYGYTF
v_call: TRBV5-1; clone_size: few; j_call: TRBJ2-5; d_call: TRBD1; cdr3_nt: TGCGCCAGCAGCCCTGGACAGGTCCAAGAGACCCAGTACTTC; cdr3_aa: CASSPGQVQETQYF
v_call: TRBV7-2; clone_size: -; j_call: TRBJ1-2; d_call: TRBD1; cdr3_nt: TGTGCCAGCATCGAACCGGGACAGGGCCATCGAGGACATGGCTACACCTTC; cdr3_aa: CASIEPGQGHRGHGYTF
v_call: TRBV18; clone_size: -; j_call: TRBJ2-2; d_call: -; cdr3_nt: TGTGCCAGCTCACCAGGGCTAGCCAGTGTCCGTTCCGGGGAGCTGTTTTTT; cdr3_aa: CASSPGLASVRSGELFF